The TCR beta chain described here comes from a study of CD4 T cells in relation to SARS-CoV-2 and coronaviruses (dated by TCRdb to about 2021). Regarding the study in general: HLA restriction was mapped for shared crossreactive spike epitopes using patient-derived lymphoblastoid cell lines. The study assessed, at the TCR clonotype level, memory CD4+ T cell crossreactivity between SARS-CoV-2 and common cold coronavirus spike proteins. The Adaptive Biotechnologies TCR-sequencing kit was used to sequence samples from a few pre-COVID donors and the naive versus memory experiments, while other data came from Illumina-based sequencing. A different TCR-beta assay, based on Illumina, was used to sequence expansion assays from other donors in the study. Study-wide findings and limitations: Compared with monoreactive clones, crossreactive clones had significantly weaker SARS-CoV-2-driven expansion, a result consistent with antigenic imprinting. Small numbers of patients and of tested TCRs limited the study. Since the crossreactivity analysis centred on spike protein, crossreactivity against other viral proteins was not assessed. Pre-pandemic and post-infection samples were not both contributed by any donor, so tracing of the source of pre-existing responses was limited. About 65% of donors had memory CD4+ clonotypes that crossrecognized SARS-CoV-2 and at least one common cold coronavirus spike. Sequencing naive versus memory cells indicated that the assay picks up memory recall responses, not primary responses primed during culture.

DNA from uncultured naive and memory CD4+ T cells underwent immunoSEQ TCR-beta sequencing at deep resolution. Per the original workflow: During preprocessing, nonproductive sequences were removed, as were CDR3s that did not start with C, did not end with F or W, or were shorter than 7 amino acids. Cultured and uncultured naive and memory CD4+ repertoires were searched for CDR3s previously identified as spike- and CEF-reactive. CDR3 homology was measured as pairwise Levenshtein distance, computed with the stringdist R package after trimming three terminal residues from each end. TCRdb retrieved this table from immuneACCESS and kept in-frame rearrangements only. Not all clones are present; in checked studies, unresolved V genes account for under half, and no reason is known for the remainder. The DNA was the basis for D and trimming; V, J and clone size are from that table. In this sample the table shows 60,000 to 80,000 clones, 87% of which occur a single time. The top ten hold around 1.6% of the sample.

CD4+ T cells from unexposed donors were collected before the COVID-19 pandemic (2011-2018). To separate naive from memory CD4+ T cells, cryopreserved PBMCs first underwent CD4 enrichment and then EasySep naive CD4+ T cell enrichment. Leukapheresis product for the unexposed donors was purchased commercially. Ficoll-Paque PLUS gradient centrifugation was used to isolate PBMCs from leukapheresis product or whole blood. PBMCs were either cryopreserved at -140 degrees C or used fresh in the expansion assay. The QIAamp Micro DNA Kit was used to extract genomic DNA from the CD4+ T cells. About this clone itself: Its recognized antigen is unknown. Per-base quality was not reported, and no clone a single base away is much larger than it.

V is reduced by 10 bases and J by 0 bases, leaving a spacing of 16 bases between them. Counted from cysteine to phenylalanine, this CDR3 has 15 amino acids. Only the CDR3 part of the read is kept: 45 bases, read in frame from the first base. Sequences ENHRY (CDR1) and SYGVKD (CDR2) are obtained from the germline V gene. This chain joins TRBV10-3 to TRBJ2-1; the D gene is possibly TRBD1 or TRBD2, each agreeing over 5 bases. Material for sequencing was memory CD4+ T cells from PBMCs. The label giving this sample's cell subset or site can be read as: memory (non-naive) CD4+ T cells. The clonotype was recovered from a human donor in good health. For the CDR3, the sequence is CATQGGQSSYNEQFF. The bases read TGTGCCACCCAGGGCGGGCAGAGCTCCTACAATGAGCAGTTCTTC.